These T cell receptor beta chains were read from a single sample in a study of molecular identifiers for immune sequencing clone quantification. Each CDR3 protein gets one entry after TCRdb re-called the PCR reads with MiXCR. The sample holds more than 60,000 distinct CDR3 sequences, less than 20% seen once. Sequenced sample: naive CD8+ T cells from blood, with Jurkat cell RNA spiked in. These receptors came from a human donor in good health. Some libraries in this study had Jurkat cell RNA spiked in. CDR3s include the opening cysteine and the closing phenylalanine or tryptophan. Fields, in order: J gene, V gene, clone size, D gene, CDR3 DNA, CDR3 protein. D genes are given only for firm matches. Size is omitted from some rows. Given values are once, few, many or a class for expanded clones.

J gene: TRBJ2-1; V gene: TRBV2; clone size: NA; D gene: NA; CDR3 DNA: TGTGCCAGCAGTGAAATCCCGGAGGGCCGGGGGAATGAGCAGTTCTTC; CDR3 protein: CASSEIPEGRGNEQFF
J gene: TRBJ2-7; V gene: TRBV6-2/TRBV6-3; clone size: many; D gene: NA; CDR3 DNA: TGTGCCAGCAGTTCCACCCTCCCGCGACTAGGTTTTAACATCGAGCAGTACTTC; CDR3 protein: CASSSTLPRLGFNIEQYF
J gene: TRBJ2-7; V gene: TRBV5-6; clone size: NA; D gene: NA; CDR3 DNA: TGTGCCAGCAGCTTGGCCCTTAACGGTGACGAGCAGTACTTC; CDR3 protein: CASSLALNGDEQYF
J gene: TRBJ1-6; V gene: TRBV9; clone size: many; D gene: NA; CDR3 DNA: TGTGCCAGCAGCGTAGCTTCCGAGGGTTCACCCCTCCACTTT; CDR3 protein: CASSVASEGSPLHF
J gene: TRBJ2-3; V gene: TRBV7-9; clone size: many; D gene: TRBD1; CDR3 DNA: TGTGCCAGCAGCCCGCGGACAGGGAAGCACACAGATACGCAGTATTTT; CDR3 protein: CASSPRTGKHTDTQYF
J gene: TRBJ2-2; V gene: TRBV15; clone size: many; D gene: TRBD2; CDR3 DNA: TGTGCCACGAGCAGCAGACTAGCGGTGAACACCGGGGAGCTGTTTTTT; CDR3 protein: CATSSRLAVNTGELFF
J gene: TRBJ2-2; V gene: TRBV9; clone size: NA; D gene: NA; CDR3 DNA: TGTGCCAGCAGCTTTGGGCGGGCCGGGGAGCTGTTTTTT; CDR3 protein: CASSFGRAGELFF
J gene: TRBJ2-1; V gene: TRBV12-5; clone size: few; D gene: NA; CDR3 DNA: TGTGCTAGTGGTTTGGGACCCGAAGGTGAGCAGTTCTTC; CDR3 protein: CASGLGPEGEQFF
J gene: TRBJ2-1; V gene: TRBV30; clone size: NA; D gene: TRBD2; CDR3 DNA: TGTGCCTGGGGGGGGGGGAGCGAGGACATTGAGCAGTTCTTC; CDR3 protein: CAWGGGSEDIEQFF
J gene: TRBJ1-5; V gene: TRBV19; clone size: many; D gene: NA; CDR3 DNA: TGTGCCAGTTGGAGCAAGTCTAATCAGCCCCAGCATTTT; CDR3 protein: CASWSKSNQPQHF
J gene: TRBJ2-1; V gene: TRBV10-3; clone size: many; D gene: NA; CDR3 DNA: TGTGCCACAGGCGGGGCTTACCCATCCTACAATGAGCAGTTCTTC; CDR3 protein: CATGGAYPSYNEQFF
J gene: TRBJ2-1; V gene: TRBV20-1; clone size: many; D gene: NA; CDR3 DNA: TGCAGTGCCCCGGGGACTGAAGTCTACAATGAGCAGTTCTTC; CDR3 protein: CSAPGTEVYNEQFF
J gene: TRBJ1-1; V gene: TRBV11-3; clone size: few; D gene: NA; CDR3 DNA: TGTGCCAGCAGCTTAGATAACCCGAGACGGGAGAACACTGAAGCTTTCTTT; CDR3 protein: CASSLDNPRRENTEAFF
J gene: TRBJ2-1; V gene: TRBV24-1; clone size: many; D gene: NA; CDR3 DNA: TGTGCCAGGGCTTGGTTTTACAATGAGCAGTTCTTC; CDR3 protein: CARAWFYNEQFF
J gene: TRBJ2-7; V gene: TRBV7-6; clone size: many; D gene: TRBD1; CDR3 DNA: TGTGCCAGCAGCCCCCGGACAGGGGGCTTCTACGAGCAGTACTTC; CDR3 protein: CASSPRTGGFYEQYF
J gene: TRBJ2-7; V gene: TRBV9; clone size: NA; D gene: TRBD2; CDR3 DNA: TGTGCCAGCAGCGTAGGGACTAGTTTCTACGAGCAGTACTTC; CDR3 protein: CASSVGTSFYEQYF
J gene: TRBJ2-5; V gene: TRBV19; clone size: many; D gene: NA; CDR3 DNA: TGTGCCAGTAGGCAGCAAGAGACCCAGTACTTC; CDR3 protein: CASRQQETQYF
J gene: TRBJ2-1; V gene: TRBV9; clone size: few; D gene: TRBD2; CDR3 DNA: TGTGCCAGCAGCACTCCCCTGGGACTAGCCTCGGATGAGCAGTTCTTC; CDR3 protein: CASSTPLGLASDEQFF